Presented here are 17 T cell receptor beta chains from one specimen sequenced in a study of beta chain features in type 1 diabetes. General study points: Moderate yet significant TCRB CDR3 shortening was seen in Type 1 diabetes patients in all four CD4+ subsets.

These receptors' targets are unknown. The sequenced template was cDNA made from the entire isolated RNA. Repertoires were generated with immunoSEQ multiplex PCR, while TCRdb's copy carries only in-frame clones and drops some. The sample lists 300,000 to 450,000 clones, around an eighth occurring once. What was sequenced was naive CD4+ T cells from blood. The origin of the receptors is a woman under 30 with type 1 diabetes.

The rearrangement links TRBV15 to TRBJ1-5; no reliable D call. Trimming took off 2 bases at V and 2 bases at J, with 16 bases between the two ends. The CDR3 sequence is 17 residues long. Germline V lookup: CDR1 LNHNV, CDR2 YYDKDF (reference sequence). The CDR3 loop reads CATSRSPTGRGNQPQHF. CDR3 bases: TGTGCCACCAGCAGATCCCCAACTGGGCGGGGCAATCAGCCCCAGCATTTT.

Only a few counts were recorded for this clone. The genes are TRBV5-4 and TRBJ1-1, with 9 bases that match TRBD1. The V and J ends lost 4 bases and 10 bases, in that order; junction bases with no gene match: 8. The CDR3 covers 13 residues. The germline gives CDR1 SGHNT, CDR2 YYREEE (reference sequence). In DNA form, the CDR3 reads TGTGCCAGCAGCGACGCCGACAGGGGGGCAGCTTTCTTT. Its translation: CASSDADRGAAFF.

The rearrangement links TRBV28 to TRBJ2-7, with a possible D match to TRBD1 (6 bases). The CDR3 length is 15 residues. CDR1 is MDHEN, CDR2 SYDVKM, per germline. V was pared by 8 bases and J by 3 bases, with 20 bases between. For the CDR3, the DNA is TGTGCCAGCGCCCGCTCAGGGGCGACGCTCTACGAGCAGTACTTC. Protein sequence: CASARSGATLYEQYF.

This clone was counted between two and nine times. The chain carries TRBV7-8 and TRBJ2-3; TRBD2 agrees at 9 bases. This CDR3 has 15 amino acids. With V trimmed by 5 bases and J by 4 bases, 7 bases remained unmatched. Germline CDR1 is SGHVS and CDR2 is FQNEAQ. CDR3 in amino acids: CASSVSGRYPDTQYF. CDR3 nucleotide sequence: TGTGCCAGCAGCGTCAGCGGGAGGTACCCAGATACGCAGTATTTT.

The chain recombines TRBV29-1 with TRBJ2-3; TRBD2 might be the D (7 bases). Per germline, CDR1 SQVTM and CDR2 ANQGSEA. This CDR3 contains 14 residues. V lost 8 bases to trimming and J lost 2 bases, with 17 bases between them. The CDR3 sequence: CSSEGGVTTDTQYF. CDR3 coding DNA: TGCAGCTCTGAAGGGGGGGTGACCACAGATACGCAGTATTTT.

This chain uses TRBV30 with TRBJ2-3, with 9 positions matching TRBD2. The CDR3 has 14 residues. J gave up 0 bases and V 5 bases, and 3 bases lay outside the gene matches. Germline lookup yields CDR1 GTSNPN and CDR2 SVGIG (reference sequence). CDR3 region: CAWASGISTDTQYF. Written as DNA, the CDR3 is TGTGCCTGGGCTAGCGGGATAAGCACAGATACGCAGTATTTT.

This chain uses TRBV15 with TRBJ1-5; D unclear. The CDR3 spans 16 residues. Trimming removed 0 bases at V and 0 bases at J, with 9 bases between. Germline V lookup: CDR1 LNHNV, CDR2 YYDKDF (reference sequence). The CDR3 reads CATSRDKASSNQPQHF. The CDR3 DNA is TGTGCCACCAGCAGAGATAAGGCTAGTAGCAATCAGCCCCAGCATTTT.

This clone was observed a handful of times. The gene calls are TRBV19 and TRBJ2-1; D gene uncertain. CDR1 LNHDA and CDR2 SQIVND come from the germline V gene (reference sequence). This CDR3 contains 15 residues. Trimming pared 2 bases from V and 10 bases from J, leaving 18 bases between. CDR3 region: CASSIPPPYNVEQFF. CDR3 nucleotide sequence: TGTGCCAGTAGTATACCTCCGCCATACAATGTAGAGCAGTTCTTC.

This clone appeared a few times. This chain uses TRBV7-9 with TRBJ2-3; 9 bases map to TRBD2. Germline V gene sequence: CDR1 SEHNR, CDR2 FQNEAQ (reference sequence). The CDR3 is 16 residues long. The trim removed 3 bases at V and 4 bases at J, leaving 8 bases unmatched. Here the CDR3 reads CASSLSGTSRADTQYF. CDR3 in DNA: TGTGCCAGCAGCTTGTCCGGGACTAGCCGGGCAGATACGCAGTATTTT. Complete variable domain (other parts from reference TRBV7-9 and TRBJ2-3): DTGVSQNPRHKITKRGQNVTFRCDPISEHNRLYWYRQTLGQGPEFLTYFQNEAQLEKSRLLSDRFSAERPKGSFSTLEIQRTEQGDSAMYLCASSLSGTSRADTQYFGPGTRLTVL.

This chain joins TRBV28 and TRBJ2-1, with TRBD2 identical over 7 bases. The CDR3 runs to 13 residues. V lost 6 bases, J lost 6 bases, and 5 bases stayed unmatched. In germline, CDR1 is MDHEN, CDR2 SYDVKM. For the CDR3, the DNA is TGTGCCAGCAGCCCCCCGGGGGGCAATGAGCAGTTCTTC. It yields the protein CASSPPGGNEQFF.

This clone has just a few counts. At the DNA level, this CDR3 is encoded by other sequences in the same sample as well. The chain is built from TRBV7-9 and TRBJ2-3, with 7 bases identical to TRBD2. The ends lost 4 bases at V and 1 base at J; junction bases unmatched: 5. From germline, CDR1 is SEHNR and CDR2 FQNEAQ (reference sequence). This CDR3 has 15 amino acids. This chain's CDR3 is CASSSGLAGTDTQYF. Written as DNA, the CDR3 is TGTGCCAGCAGCTCGGGGCTAGCGGGCACAGATACGCAGTATTTT.

V and J are TRBV14 and TRBJ2-7; D perhaps matches TRBD1 (5 bases). Germline loops: CDR1 SGHDN, CDR2 FVKESK. V gave up 1 base and J gave up 3 bases, with 19 bases separating them. The length of the CDR3 is 17 residues. In DNA, the CDR3 is TGTGCCAGCAGCCAAGCCCAGGGTTTTGGCTGGGTCTACGAGCAGTACTTC. It specifies CASSQAQGFGWVYEQYF.

The rearrangement joins TRBV27 to TRBJ2-1; 11 bases line up with TRBD1. Germline-derived CDR1 and CDR2 are MNHEY and SMNVEV (reference sequence). CDR3 length: 15 amino acids. V shed 1 base, J shed 8 bases, and the junction held 4 bases outside the gene matches. Here the CDR3 DNA reads TGTGCCAGCAGTTTATATGTGGGACAGGGGGATGAGCAGTTCTTC. It is translated as CASSLYVGQGDEQFF.

This clone was observed a handful of times. This sequence joins TRBV11-2 and TRBJ2-4, with 7 bases aligning to TRBD1. The CDR3 sequence is 13 residues long. The germline V gene has CDR1 SGHAT and CDR2 FQNNGV. With 5 bases clipped from V and 3 bases from J, the junction kept 1 base outside the gene matches. CDR3 amino acids: CASSPGGKNIQYF. CDR3 DNA sequence: TGTGCCAGCAGCCCAGGGGGCAAAAACATTCAGTACTTC.

This clone has only a few counts. This rearrangement joins TRBV9 to TRBJ2-5, with a weak D call TRBD2 (5 bases). The CDR3 has 15 residues. From germline, CDR1 is SGDLS and CDR2 YYNGEE. Trimming removed 7 bases from V and 5 bases from J, with 21 bases in between. This chain's CDR3 is CASAEARGVVETQYF. In DNA, the CDR3 is TGTGCCAGCGCCGAAGCCCGGGGAGTGGTGGAGACCCAGTACTTC.

This clone was seen a few times. The CDR3 region is CATSRGELAKNIQYF. The DNA of the CDR3 is TGTGCCACTTCCCGGGGGGAGCTAGCCAAAAACATTCAGTACTTC. The rearrangement joins TRBV7-2 to TRBJ2-4; 7 positions agree with TRBD2. V was clipped by 10 bases and J by 0 bases; unmatched bases: 9. The CDR3 spans 15 residues. Germline V gives CDR1 SGHTA, CDR2 FQGNSA.

This clone was seen more than once but under ten times. The chain combines TRBV15 with TRBJ1-1; TRBD1 matches at 8 bases. After removal of 5 bases from V and 4 bases from J, the junction contained 9 bases not matched to a gene. Germline V lookup: CDR1 LNHNV, CDR2 YYDKDF (reference sequence). The CDR3 contains 15 residues. CDR3 protein: CATSASGTGGTEAFF. In nucleotides, the CDR3 is TGTGCCACCAGCGCATCCGGGACAGGAGGCACTGAAGCTTTCTTT.